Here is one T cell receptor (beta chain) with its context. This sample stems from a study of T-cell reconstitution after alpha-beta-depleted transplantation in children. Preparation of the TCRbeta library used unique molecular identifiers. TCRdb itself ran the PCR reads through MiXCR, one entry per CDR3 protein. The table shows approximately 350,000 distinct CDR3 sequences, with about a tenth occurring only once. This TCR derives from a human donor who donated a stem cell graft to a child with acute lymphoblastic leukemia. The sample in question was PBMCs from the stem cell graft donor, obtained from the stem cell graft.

CDR3 in amino acids: CASSRAPGGSYGYTF. CDR3 nucleotide sequence: TGTGCCAGCAGCCGAGCTCCCGGGGGCTCGTATGGCTACACCTTC. V and J are TRBV7-2 and TRBJ1-2, with D possibly being TRBD1 (6 bases). From germline, CDR1 is SGHTA and CDR2 FQGNSA. The CDR3 loop spans 15 amino acids. V dropped 5 bases and J dropped 5 bases, with 18 bases sitting between them.